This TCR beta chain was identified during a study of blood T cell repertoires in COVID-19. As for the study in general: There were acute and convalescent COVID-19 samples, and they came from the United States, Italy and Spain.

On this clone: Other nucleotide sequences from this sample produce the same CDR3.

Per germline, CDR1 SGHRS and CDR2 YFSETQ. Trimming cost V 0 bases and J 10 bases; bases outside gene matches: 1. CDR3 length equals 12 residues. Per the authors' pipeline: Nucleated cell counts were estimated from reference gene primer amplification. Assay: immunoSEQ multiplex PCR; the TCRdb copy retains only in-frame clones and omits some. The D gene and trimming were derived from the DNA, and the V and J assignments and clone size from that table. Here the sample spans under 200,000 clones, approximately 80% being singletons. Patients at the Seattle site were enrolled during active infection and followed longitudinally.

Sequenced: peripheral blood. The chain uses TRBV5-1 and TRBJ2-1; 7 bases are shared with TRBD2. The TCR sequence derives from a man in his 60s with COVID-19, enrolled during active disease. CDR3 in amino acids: CASSLDSGEQFF. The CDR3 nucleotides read TGCGCCAGCAGCTTGGATAGCGGGGAGCAGTTCTTC. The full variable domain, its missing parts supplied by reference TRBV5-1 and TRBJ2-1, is KAGVTQTPRYLIKTRGQQVTLSCSPISGHRSVSWYQQTPGQGLQFLFEYFSETQRNKGNFPGRFSGRQFSNSRSEMNVSTLELGDSALYLCASSLDSGEQFFGPGTRLTVL.